A selection of T cell receptor beta chains follows, all from one sample in a study of Ad26.COV2.S vaccination and SARS-CoV-2 variants. This table comes from immunoSEQ multiplex PCR, and its TCRdb copy is limited to in-frame clones, with some not included. The sample consists of about 350,000 clones, around 92% of them appearing once. This specimen consisted of peripheral blood, obtained after recovery from COVID-19. Receptors originate from a human donor who had recovered from COVID-19. CDR3s include the opening cysteine and the closing phenylalanine or tryptophan. Fields, in order: V gene, CDR3 protein.

v_call: TRBV5-5
cdr3_aa: CASSRDLGYTEAFF

v_call: TRBV20-1
cdr3_aa: CSASPPPGYNEQFF

v_call: TRBV6-1
cdr3_aa: CASGELHSPLHF

v_call: TRBV3-1/TRBV3-2
cdr3_aa: CANPHPRRTSGANVLTF

v_call: TRBV14
cdr3_aa: CASSHLQGRLDEQFF

v_call: TRBV18
cdr3_aa: CASSPKQGTEAFF

v_call: TRBV4-3
cdr3_aa: CASSPWDRGEEKLFF

v_call: TRBV14
cdr3_aa: CASSQDQGEKLFF

v_call: TRBV2
cdr3_aa: CASQPGQPYYGYTF

v_call: TRBV5-6
cdr3_aa: CASSLDRGYTF

v_call: TRBV7-9
cdr3_aa: CASSRGGTLKGQHEQYF

v_call: TRBV12-5
cdr3_aa: CASGLGLDVGIPDTEAFF

v_call: TRBV6-5
cdr3_aa: CASRQGRANEKLFF

v_call: TRBV4-1
cdr3_aa: CASSQGGITEAFF

v_call: TRBV7-2
cdr3_aa: CASSLGSTGELFF